This TCR beta chain was recovered during a study of blood T cells in healthy people across ages. Through a sample-barcoded 5' primer and a J-beta primer mix, a second PCR was run for roughly 6 to 11 cycles. A single record per CDR3 protein comes from TCRdb applying MiXCR to the 5' RACE reads. The sample carries some 1.5 million distinct CDR3 sequences, approximately 43% recorded once. CDR3 length: 18 amino acids. J gave up 4 bases and V 4 bases, and 14 bases lay outside the gene matches. Germline CDR1 and CDR2: DFQATT and SNEGSKA (reference sequence). Total RNA extraction produced at least 5 micrograms (per sample) for the study.

The material sequenced was blood. This TCR was sampled from a woman aged 18-35 years in good health. The chain uses TRBV20-1 and TRBJ2-1, with 12 bases that match TRBD2. The CDR3 DNA follows: TGCAGTGCTACCACGACTAGCGGGGGCCTGAAACAGTACAATGAGCAGTTCTTC. It codes for CSATTTSGGLKQYNEQFF.